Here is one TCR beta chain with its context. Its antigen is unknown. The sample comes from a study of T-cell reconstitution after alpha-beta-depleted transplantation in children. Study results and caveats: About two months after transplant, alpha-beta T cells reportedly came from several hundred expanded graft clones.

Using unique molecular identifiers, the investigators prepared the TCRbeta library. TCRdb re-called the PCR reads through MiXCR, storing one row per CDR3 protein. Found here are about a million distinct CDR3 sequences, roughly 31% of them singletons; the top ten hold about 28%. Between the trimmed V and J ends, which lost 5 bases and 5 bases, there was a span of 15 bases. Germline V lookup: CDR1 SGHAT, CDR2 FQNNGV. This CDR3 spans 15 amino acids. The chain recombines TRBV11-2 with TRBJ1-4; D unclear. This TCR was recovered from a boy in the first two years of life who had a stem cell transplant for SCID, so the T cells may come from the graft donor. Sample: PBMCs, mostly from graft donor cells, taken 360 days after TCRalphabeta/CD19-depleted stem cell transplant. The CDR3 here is CASSTHPKTNEKLFF. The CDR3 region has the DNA TGTGCCAGCAGCACACATCCAAAAACAAATGAAAAACTGTTTTTT.